These 27 T cell receptor beta chains came from one sample sequenced in a study of OX40 agonist ivuxolimab in advanced cancers. Repertoires were generated with immunoSEQ multiplex PCR, while TCRdb's copy carries only in-frame clones and drops some. The sample contains fewer than 20,000 clones, 78% of which appear only once. The sample was CD4+ or CD8+ T cells sorted from blood, taken in a trial of the OX40 agonist ivuxolimab. The receptors derive from an adult with an advanced solid tumor such as melanoma, head and neck, liver or kidney cancer.

This chain connects TRBV30 to TRBJ2-7; 8 positions match TRBD2. CDR3 length equals 14 residues. Per the germline V gene, CDR1 is GTSNPN and CDR2 is SVGIG (reference sequence). V lost 5 bases and J lost 3; bases outside the gene matches: 9. This CDR3 is CAWAASGWVYEQYF. CDR3 in DNA: TGTGCCTGGGCGGCTAGCGGGTGGGTCTACGAGCAGTACTTC.

A single count supports this clone. The chain is built from TRBV5-7 and TRBJ1-1; D unclear. TRBV5-7 counts as an open reading frame of uncertain function. V was shortened by 0 bases and J by 5 bases, with 5 bases between the two germline ends. The CDR3 covers 12 residues. The CDR3 DNA sequence: TGTGCCAGCAGCTTGGGGGATACTGAAGCTTTCTTT. It encodes CASSLGDTEAFF.

This clone has just one count. The chain combines TRBV30 with TRBJ2-1; D might be TRBD1 (6 bases). Germline V lookup: CDR1 GTSNPN, CDR2 SVGIG (reference sequence). There are 13 residues in the CDR3. The V end lost 5 bases, the J end lost 10 bases, and 18 bases lay between the germline ends. The CDR3 nucleotides read TGTGCCTGGGGTGACAGGACCCGCCGAGAGCAGTTCTTC. This encodes CAWGDRTRREQFF. The whole variable domain, remainder taken from reference TRBV30 and TRBJ2-1, is SQTIHQWPATLVQPVGSPLSLECTVEGTSNPNLYWYRQAAGRGLQLLFYSVGIGQISSEVPQNLSASRPQDRQFILSSKKLLLSDSGFYLCAWGDRTRREQFFGPGTRLTVL.

The rearrangement joins TRBV27 to TRBJ1-5; D perhaps matches TRBD1 (5 bases). The V and J ends lost 3 bases and 1 base respectively, with 10 bases between them. CDR1 MNHEY and CDR2 SMNVEV come from the germline V gene (reference sequence). This CDR3 has 15 amino acids. CDR3 sequence: CASSFEGLSNQPQHF. CDR3 DNA sequence: TGTGCCAGCAGTTTTGAGGGGTTAAGCAATCAGCCCCAGCATTTT.

This chain connects TRBV18 to TRBJ2-3; the match to TRBD2 covers 7 bases. J was trimmed by 5 bases and V by 2 bases; bases with no gene match: 4. The V gene's germline CDR1 is KGHSH and CDR2 LQKENI. The length of the CDR3 is 14 residues. In DNA form, the CDR3 reads TGTGCCAGCTCACCAGAGGAGCGGGAAGATACGCAGTATTTT. Translated, it gives CASSPEEREDTQYF.

The rearrangement uses TRBV6-5 and TRBJ1-1; D may be TRBD1 (5 bases). The CDR3 is 16 residues long. CDR1 is MNHEY, CDR2 SVGAGI, per germline. V lost 2 bases to trimming and J lost 4 bases, with 17 bases between them. The CDR3 nucleotides read TGTGCCAGCAGTTACGGTAGTCCAGGGACCCGCACTGAAGCTTTCTTT. It specifies CASSYGSPGTRTEAFF.

The V gene is TRBV6-6, the J gene TRBJ2-3, with a possible D match to TRBD1 (5 bases). The V gene lost 2 bases and the J gene lost 0 bases, with 9 bases spanning the gap. CDR3 length equals 15 residues. Germline values: CDR1 MNHNY, CDR2 SVGAGI (reference sequence). The CDR3 DNA reads TGTGCCAGCAGTTACACAGGCATAAGCACAGATACGCAGTATTTT. This translates into CASSYTGISTDTQYF.

This rearrangement joins TRBV6-5 to TRBJ1-1; D gene ambiguous. V lost 3 bases, J lost 0 bases, and 11 bases lay in between. The CDR3 sequence is 15 residues long. Germline V gene data show CDR1 as MNHEY and CDR2 as SVGAGI. The CDR3 sequence: CASSYVFGLNTEAFF. The CDR3 DNA reads TGTGCCAGCAGTTATGTGTTTGGGCTGAACACTGAAGCTTTCTTT.

V usage is TRBV19 and J usage is TRBJ1-3, with 7 bases lining up with TRBD1. There are 14 residues in the CDR3. CDR1 and CDR2 (germline): LNHDA, SQIVND (reference sequence). V lost 6 bases to trimming and J lost 0 bases; unmatched junction nucleotides: 2. CDR3 in amino acids: CASRGDSSGNTIYF. In nucleotides, the CDR3 is TGTGCCAGTAGAGGGGACAGCTCTGGAAACACCATATATTTT. The full variable domain, in which reference TRBV19 and TRBJ1-3 provide the parts outside the CDR3, is DGGITQSPKYLFRKEGQNVTLSCEQNLNHDAMYWYRQDPGQGLRLIYYSQIVNDFQKGDIAEGYSVSREKKESFPLTVTSAQKNPTAFYLCASRGDSSGNTIYFGEGSWLTVV.

This clone was counted only a few times. The chain combines TRBV15 with TRBJ2-2; D gene ambiguous. The CDR3 has 14 residues. Germline lookup yields CDR1 LNHNV and CDR2 YYDKDF (reference sequence). Trimming left V 1 base short and J 2 bases short, with 5 bases between. Here the CDR3 DNA reads TGTGCCACCAGCAGAGGTGCCAACACCGGGGAGCTGTTTTTT. Protein: CATSRGANTGELFF.

The chain recombines TRBV11-1 with TRBJ2-7; TRBD1 agrees at 8 bases. The length of the CDR3 is 12 residues. Per the germline V gene, CDR1 is SGHAT and CDR2 is FQDESV (reference sequence). The V and J ends lost 8 bases and 6 bases, in that order; junction bases with no gene match: 6. The CDR3 reads CASYSGGLEQYF. The DNA for the CDR3 is TGTGCCAGCTACTCAGGGGGCCTCGAGCAGTACTTC.

V usage is TRBV6-1 and J usage is TRBJ2-7, with 13 bases that match TRBD2. Trimming removed 3 bases from V and 0 bases from J; junction bases left unmatched: 8. This CDR3 contains 18 residues. The germline CDR1 and CDR2 sequences are MNHNS and SASEGT. In nucleotides, the CDR3 is TGTGCCAGCAGTGAGTCCGGGACTAGCGGGGTTAACTCCTACGAGCAGTACTTC. Encoded protein: CASSESGTSGVNSYEQYF.

This chain joins TRBV7-8 and TRBJ2-5, with 10 nucleotides matching TRBD2. J gave up 9 bases and V 4 bases, and 11 bases lay outside the gene matches. Per germline, CDR1 SGHVS and CDR2 FQNEAQ. CDR3 size: 15 residues. The CDR3 reads CASSSGLAARGAQYF. CDR3 nucleotides: TGTGCCAGCAGCTCCGGACTAGCGGCCCGGGGGGCCCAGTACTTC.

The chain uses TRBV27 and TRBJ2-4, with 7 bases fitting TRBD2. Trimming cost V 5 bases and J 4 bases; bases outside gene matches: 17. CDR1 is MNHEY and CDR2 is SMNVEV in the germline V gene (reference sequence). The CDR3 extends over 18 amino acids. CDR3 loop: CASSLFPGGPTPKNIQYF. CDR3 DNA sequence: TGTGCCAGCAGTCTCTTCCCGGGAGGACCGACACCAAAAAACATTCAGTACTTC.

This clone occurred once. This rearrangement joins TRBV5-1 to TRBJ2-3; possible D gene TRBD2, 6 bases. This CDR3 spans 14 amino acids. Trimming took off 4 bases at V and 4 bases at J, with 13 bases between the two ends. Germline V gene data show CDR1 as SGHRS and CDR2 as YFSETQ. The DNA of the CDR3 is TGCGCCAGCAGCCTATGGAGGGGATCAGATACGCAGTATTTT. Translation gives CASSLWRGSDTQYF. Full variable domain (outside the CDR3, taken from reference TRBV5-1 and TRBJ2-3): KAGVTQTPRYLIKTRGQQVTLSCSPISGHRSVSWYQQTPGQGLQFLFEYFSETQRNKGNFPGRFSGRQFSNSRSEMNVSTLELGDSALYLCASSLWRGSDTQYFGPGTRLTVL.

The V and J genes are TRBV4-1 and TRBJ2-5; the match to TRBD1 covers 7 bases. Germline values: CDR1 MGHRA, CDR2 YSYEKL. The CDR3 has 14 residues. The V gene end was trimmed by 1 base and the J gene end by 5 bases; junction bases not matched to a gene: 4. CDR3: CASSQATGSETQYF. For the CDR3, the DNA is TGCGCCAGCAGCCAAGCGACAGGGTCGGAGACCCAGTACTTC.

This clone showed up just a few times. The genes are TRBV30 and TRBJ1-1; no firm D call. The V end lost 4 bases, the J end lost 1 base, and 10 bases lay between the germline ends. This CDR3 has 13 amino acids. The germline CDR1 and CDR2 sequences are GTSNPN and SVGIG (reference sequence). The CDR3 DNA follows: TGTGCCTGGATGCGGTGGGAGAACACTGAAGCTTTCTTT. It codes for CAWMRWENTEAFF.

The genes are TRBV7-9 and TRBJ2-7, with 8 bases matching TRBD2. CDR1 is SEHNR, CDR2 FQNEAQ, per germline (reference sequence). Germline trimming cut 5 bases from V and 6 bases from J; bases unmatched to any gene: 9. The CDR3 has 14 amino acids. The CDR3 DNA reads as TGTGCCAGCAGCACCCGGGGGGGCGAAAGCGAGCAGTACTTC. Translation gives CASSTRGGESEQYF.

V gene TRBV9 combines with J gene TRBJ2-7; D possibly uses TRBD1 or TRBD2 (5 bases each). CDR1 and CDR2 from the germline V gene are SGDLS and YYNGEE. With 1 base removed from V and 2 bases from J, the gap between germline ends came to 10 bases. This CDR3 has 14 residues. The CDR3 region has the DNA TGTGCCAGCAGCGTAAGGGACGGAGCCTACGAGCAGTACTTC. Protein sequence: CASSVRDGAYEQYF.

V usage is TRBV5-1 and J usage is TRBJ2-1; D not certain. The CDR3 is made up of 15 amino acids. CDR1 and CDR2 from the germline V gene are SGHRS and YFSETQ. The V gene lost 1 base and the J gene lost 3 bases, with 11 bases spanning the gap. For the CDR3, the DNA is TGCGCCAGCAGCTTGTCTAATGCATACTACAATGAGCAGTTCTTC. Protein sequence: CASSLSNAYYNEQFF.

The chain combines TRBV7-6 with TRBJ2-2, with a possible D match to TRBD1 (6 bases). CDR3 length equals 12 residues. In germline, CDR1 is SGHVS, CDR2 FNYEAQ. Trimming took 6 bases from V and 6 from J, leaving 8 bases between them. The CDR3 coding sequence is TGTGCCAGCAGTGAGGGGGCCGGGGAGCTGTTTTTT. Translation gives CASSEGAGELFF. Full variable domain (remainder filled in from reference TRBV7-6 and TRBJ2-2): GAGVSQSPRYKVTKRGQDVALRCDPISGHVSLYWYRQALGQGPEFLTYFNYEAQQDKSGLPNDRFSAERPEGSISTLTIQRTEQRDSAMYRCASSEGAGELFFGEGSRLTVL.

This clone has a handful of counts. The chain is built from TRBV27 and TRBJ2-7; D is unclear. Germline V lookup: CDR1 MNHEY, CDR2 SMNVEV (reference sequence). V was pared by 0 bases and J by 6 bases, with 6 bases between. The CDR3 totals 12 residues. The CDR3, as DNA: TGTGCCAGCAGTTTATCGGGCGGCGAGCAGTACTTC. Translating it yields CASSLSGGEQYF.

The CDR3 spells CASSLGGVNTEAFF. CDR3 bases: TGTGCCAGCAGCCTAGGAGGGGTGAACACTGAAGCTTTCTTT. The chain recombines TRBV7-9 with TRBJ1-1, with D perhaps matching TRBD1 (5 bases). V lost 5 bases, J lost 0 bases, and 10 bases lay in between. This CDR3 has 14 residues. Germline V CDR1 and CDR2: SEHNR, FQNEAQ (reference sequence).

This sequence joins TRBV7-9 and TRBJ1-3; the D gene is possibly TRBD1 (5 bases). The V end was cut by 5 bases, the J end by 0 bases, with 17 bases between. The germline V gene encodes CDR1 SEHNR and CDR2 FQNEAQ (reference sequence). The CDR3 runs to 17 residues. The CDR3 sequence: CASSARTDSISGNTIYF. The DNA of the CDR3 is TGTGCCAGCAGCGCAAGAACAGACAGCATCTCTGGAAACACCATATATTTT.

The chain employs TRBV4-1 and TRBJ2-1; TRBD2 aligns across 9 bases. V gave up 1 base and J gave up 11 bases; unmatched junction bases: 3. The CDR3 contains 13 residues. Germline CDR1 and CDR2: MGHRA and YSYEKL. As DNA, the CDR3 is TGCGCCAGCAGCCAAGGGCTAGCGGGACAGCAGTTCTTC. Protein sequence: CASSQGLAGQQFF.

As concerns this clone: Since a far larger clone is one base different, this is likely a read error. The V gene is TRBV5-1, the J gene TRBJ1-4; 9 nucleotides match TRBD1. Germline-derived CDR1 and CDR2 are SGHRS and YFSETQ. V trimming: 0 bases; J trimming: 6 bases; junction bases outside the gene matches: 9. There are 17 residues in the CDR3. The CDR3 nucleotides read TGCGCCAGCAGCTTGGTGCAGGGGGACAGGGTTGATGAAAAACTGTTTTTT. It translates to CASSLVQGDRVDEKLFF. Filled out from reference TRBV5-1 and TRBJ1-4, the complete variable domain reads KAGVTQTPRYLIKTRGQQVTLSCSPISGHRSVSWYQQTPGQGLQFLFEYFSETQRNKGNFPGRFSGRQFSNSRSEMNVSTLELGDSALYLCASSLVQGDRVDEKLFFGSGTQLSVL.

The chain links TRBV9 to TRBJ2-7; a weak D match, TRBD2 (6 bases). V dropped 4 bases and J dropped 1 base, with 15 bases sitting between them. CDR1 and CDR2 (germline): SGDLS, YYNGEE. CDR3 length equals 15 residues. The CDR3 sequence: CASSPGVAVSYEQYF. For the CDR3, the DNA is TGTGCCAGCAGCCCCGGGGTAGCGGTTTCCTACGAGCAGTACTTC.